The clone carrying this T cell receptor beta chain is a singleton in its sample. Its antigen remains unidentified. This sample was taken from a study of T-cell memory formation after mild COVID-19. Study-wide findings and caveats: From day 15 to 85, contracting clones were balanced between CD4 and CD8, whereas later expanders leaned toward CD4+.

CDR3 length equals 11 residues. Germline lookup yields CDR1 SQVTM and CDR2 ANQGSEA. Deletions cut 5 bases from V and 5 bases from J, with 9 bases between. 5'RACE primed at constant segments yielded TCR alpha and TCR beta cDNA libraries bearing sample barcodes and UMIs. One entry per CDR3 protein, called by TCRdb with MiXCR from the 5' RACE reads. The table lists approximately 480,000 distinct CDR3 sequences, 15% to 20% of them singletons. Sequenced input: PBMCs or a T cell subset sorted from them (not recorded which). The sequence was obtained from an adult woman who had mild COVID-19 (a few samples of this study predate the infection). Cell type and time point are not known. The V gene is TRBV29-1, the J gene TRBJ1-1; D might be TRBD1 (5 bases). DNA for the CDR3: TGCAGCGTTCCCCAGGGAACTGAAGCTTTCTTT. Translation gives CSVPQGTEAFF.